This T cell receptor (beta chain) was retrieved from a study of persistence of HIV-infected CD4 T cells. On this clone: The target antigen is unknown.

The libraries were made with immunoSEQ version 4 in survey mode. Genomic DNA was diluted to 10 ng/uL, up to 1 ug per sample. Repertoires were generated with immunoSEQ multiplex PCR, while TCRdb's copy carries only in-frame clones and drops some. The sample shows tens of thousands of clones, about four fifths of them seen only once. Germline CDR1 LGHNA, CDR2 YSLEER. CDR3 length: 14 amino acids. The junction had 6 bases not matched to a gene; V was cut back by 4 bases and J by 4 bases. Stimulation used 8 to 10 ug/mL lysate from CMV-infected fibroblasts. CD40L/CD69 double-negative CD45RO-high memory CD4+ T cells were collected. Suppressive ART was started during chronic HIV-1 infection in these adults.

The gene calls are TRBV4-3 and TRBJ1-1, with TRBD1 matching over 7 bases. The sample in question was CD4+ T cells sorted from PBMCs after roughly 17-hour stimulation, obtained from a patient who received antiretroviral therapy. The sequence derives from an adult woman with HIV who was CMV-seropositive. The CDR3: CASSLDRASTEAFF. The CDR3 bases are TGCGCCAGCAGCCTCGACAGGGCATCCACTGAAGCTTTCTTT.